A selection of T cell receptor beta chains follows, all from one sample in a study of cytomegalovirus exposure and HLA in healthy donors. The data were produced by immunoSEQ multiplex PCR, yet TCRdb's version contains in-frame clones alone and is incomplete. This sample yields about 160,000 clones, of which around 85% are seen a single time; 1% belongs to the top ten. The sequencing input was PBMCs. All receptors derive from a boy aged 2-15 years in good health and CMV-seronegative. Each CDR3 is given with its conserved first and last residue. The order of the fields is V gene, J gene, clone size, D gene, CDR3 DNA, CDR3 protein. D genes are given only for firm matches. The listing skips clone size in some rows; elsewhere it reads once, few, many or a size class.

TRBV19	TRBJ1-6	NA	NA	TGTGCCAGTAGTCTGGAGGGGACTAGAAATTCACCCCTCCACTTT	CASSLEGTRNSPLHF
TRBV5-4	TRBJ2-2	NA	TRBD1	TGTGCCAGCAGCGCGGACAGGGGGCTAGCCGGGGAGCTGTTTTTT	CASSADRGLAGELFF
TRBV13	TRBJ2-6	once	NA	TGTGCCAGCAGCTTAAGGGGTTCTGGGGCCAACGTCCTGACTTTC	CASSLRGSGANVLTF
TRBV27	TRBJ2-1	once	NA	TGTGCCAGCCGGGCAGGGGAGTCCTACAATGAGCAGTTCTTC	CASRAGESYNEQFF
TRBV2	TRBJ2-7	few	TRBD1	TGTGCCAGCAGTACAGGGGCAACCTACGAGCAGTACTTC	CASSTGATYEQYF
TRBV7-8	TRBJ1-1	NA	TRBD1	TGTGCCAGCAGCTTAGCCGACTGGGACAGGGAAAGGGGTGAAGCTTTCTTT	CASSLADWDRERGEAFF
TRBV5-4	TRBJ1-5	NA	NA	TGTGCCAGCAGCGTAGCAGGGGAGCAGCCCCAGCATTTT	CASSVAGEQPQHF
TRBV9	TRBJ1-2	NA	TRBD1	TGTGCCAGCAGCGTGGGACAGGGGGCGGCTGGCTACACCTTC	CASSVGQGAAGYTF
TRBV7-9	TRBJ1-2	NA	NA	TGTGCCAGCAGCTCTCCCGCTAACTATGGCTACACCTTC	CASSSPANYGYTF
TRBV30	TRBJ1-4	NA	NA	TGTGCCTGGAGTGTCCAGGGAAAGGCAGGTGGAGAAAAACTGTTTTTT	CAWSVQGKAGGEKLFF
TRBV11-2	TRBJ2-3	NA	NA	TGTGCCAGCAGCTCAACCTGGACTCTTCTTCTGCATACGCAGTATTTT	CASSSTWTLLLHTQYF
TRBV6-1	TRBJ1-6	NA	NA	TGTGCCAGCAGTGAAGCTATACCCCTCCACTTT	CASSEAIPLHF
TRBV20-1	TRBJ1-2	once	NA	TGCAGTGTAGGGGGATATGGCTACACCTTC	CSVGGYGYTF
TRBV5-1	TRBJ1-6	NA	NA	TGCGCCAGCAGCGTAGGACAGACTAATTCACCCCTCCACTTT	CASSVGQTNSPLHF
TRBV5-1	TRBJ2-1	NA	TRBD2	TGCGCCAGCAGCTTGGACGGGGGGATTATTAATGAGCAGTTCTTC	CASSLDGGIINEQFF
TRBV2	TRBJ1-4	NA	NA	TGTGCCTCTCAGCCCAGCGGGGGCCTTGAAAAACTGTTTTTT	CASQPSGGLEKLFF
TRBV7-7	TRBJ2-2	few	TRBD2	TGTGCTAGCAGCTTAGCGACAGCGGGAGGGACCGGGGAGCTGTTTTTT	CASSLATAGGTGELFF
TRBV7-9	TRBJ2-2	once	NA	TGTGCCAGCATCCCTTCAGGGCCCGGGGAGCTGTTTTTT	CASIPSGPGELFF
TRBV12-5	TRBJ1-1	NA	NA	TGTGCTAGTGGTTTGGTAAGGGGCAGGAACACTGAAGCTTTCTTT	CASGLVRGRNTEAFF
TRBV7-8	TRBJ2-7	few	NA	TGTGCCAGCAGCGACGACACAGTCGGCCGGTACGAGCAGTACTTC	CASSDDTVGRYEQYF
TRBV25-1	TRBJ1-3	NA	NA	TGTGCCAGCAGTGAAAAATGGCCGGGCTCTGGAAACACCATATATTTT	CASSEKWPGSGNTIYF
TRBV2	TRBJ2-3	NA	TRBD2	TGTGCCAGCCTGGGACTACCGATGGCAGATACGCAGTATTTT	CASLGLPMADTQYF
TRBV10-3	TRBJ1-1	NA	TRBD1	TGTGCCATCAGTGACACGGCGACAGGGGCTCGAACTTTCTTT	CAISDTATGARTFF
TRBV6-1	TRBJ2-1	NA	NA	TGTGCCAGCAGTGAAGAGGTGGGAGGCTCCTACAATGAGCAGTTCTTC	CASSEEVGGSYNEQFF
TRBV30	TRBJ1-4	NA	NA	TGTGCCTGGTCCGGAGATGCAAATGAAAAACTGTTTTTT	CAWSGDANEKLFF
TRBV6-5	TRBJ1-5	few	TRBD1	TGTGCCAGCAGTTACTCGGACAGGCCCAATCAGCCCCAGCATTTT	CASSYSDRPNQPQHF
TRBV5-1	TRBJ2-3	NA	NA	TGCGCCAGCAGCTTGGGCGGGGTATCCACAGATACGCAGTATTTT	CASSLGGVSTDTQYF
TRBV7-9	TRBJ1-2	NA	TRBD1	TGTTCCAGCAGCTTAGCGGGTGGGGGCAGGGGGCACGGCTACACCTTC	CSSSLAGGGRGHGYTF
TRBV29-1	TRBJ2-1	NA	NA	TGCAGCGGCCTTCAAACATACAATGAGCAGTTCTTC	CSGLQTYNEQFF
TRBV28	TRBJ1-1	NA	NA	TGTGCCAGCAGTCCCGCCCTAAACACTGAAGCTTTCTTT	CASSPALNTEAFF
TRBV5-1	TRBJ1-5	NA	NA	TGCGCCAGCAGCTTGGTCAGGGCAAAGGATCAGCCCCAGCATTTT	CASSLVRAKDQPQHF
TRBV5-1	TRBJ2-2	NA	TRBD2	TGCGCCAGCAGCTTGGAACTAGCGGGGGGGCACAACACCGGGGAGCTGTTTTTT	CASSLELAGGHNTGELFF
TRBV30	TRBJ2-3	NA	TRBD2	TGTGCCTGGAGTGGTACTAGCGGGGGGAGGAAAAAAGATACGCAGTATTTT	CAWSGTSGGRKKDTQYF
TRBV28	TRBJ1-5	once	NA	TGTGCCAGCAGTTGGGGCACGGCGGCAGGACGTCCCCAGCATTTT	CASSWGTAAGRPQHF
TRBV6-6	TRBJ2-3	NA	NA	TGTGCCAGCAGTTACGCCGTTAGCGGTCTCACAGATACGCAGTATTTT	CASSYAVSGLTDTQYF
TRBV30	TRBJ2-7	NA	TRBD1	TGTGCCTCCAGGGGGAAGGGGTACGAGCAGTACTTC	CASRGKGYEQYF
TRBV19	TRBJ1-1	NA	NA	TGTGCCAGTAGTCCGATTCTTGTGGGCGATGGGAACACTGAAGCTTTCTTT	CASSPILVGDGNTEAFF
TRBV27	TRBJ1-6	NA	NA	TGTGCCAGCAGTCCTGAAGTCGGGTTTTACCTTCTTGAGGATAATTCACCCCTCCACTTT	CASSPEVGFYLLEDNSPLHF
TRBV5-4	TRBJ2-7	few	TRBD1	TGTGCCAGCAGCCCCGCCTCGACGGACAGGTTTATCGACGAGCAGTACTTC	CASSPASTDRFIDEQYF
TRBV19	TRBJ2-2	NA	TRBD2	TGTGCCAGTAGTATACTAGCGGCCCCGAACACCGGGGAGCTGTTTTTT	CASSILAAPNTGELFF
TRBV9	TRBJ2-1	once	NA	TGTGCCAGCAGCGTAGAGTCGGGTTTGGATGAAAGGAATGAGCAGTTCTTC	CASSVESGLDERNEQFF